The 3 T cell receptor beta chains in this list originate from one sample, sequenced in a study of human T cells and chemical hapten exposure. Noted time point: patch test 1, 2 weeks after DPC sensitization. Treatment given: therapeutic diphenylcyclopropenone sensitization with weekly scalp DPC. A single record per CDR3 protein comes from TCRdb applying MiXCR to the RACE reads. Of 300,000 to 400,000 distinct CDR3 sequences detected, 6% to 8.5% appear once; the ten largest clones hold 7.5% to 8.5%. The sequenced sample was whole blood, obtained in connection with sensitization to the hapten diphenylcyclopropenone (DPC). The origin of the receptors is a woman aged 18-29 years with alopecia areata. Some clones in this sample may be carry-over from other donors' samples.

The CDR3, as DNA: TGCGCCAGCAGCTTGGCCAGTTACTCCTACAATGAGCAGTTCTTC. Amino acid sequence: CASSLASYSYNEQFF. The gene calls are TRBV5-1 and TRBJ2-1, with D unclear. V lost 0 bases and J lost 0, with 7 bases in between. The length of the CDR3 is 15 residues. The germline V gene has CDR1 SGHRS and CDR2 YFSETQ.

V and J are TRBV6-2 or TRBV6-3 and TRBJ1-1; D gene uncertain. The V end was cut by 1 base, the J end by 0 bases, with 9 bases between. Germline lookup yields CDR1 MNHEY and CDR2 SVGEGT. The CDR3 totals 15 residues. In DNA, the CDR3 is TGTGCCAGCAGTTACTTGGGGTCGATGAACACTGAAGCTTTCTTT. Residues: CASSYLGSMNTEAFF.

This chain joins TRBV20-1 and TRBJ2-3, with D possibly being TRBD2 (5 bases). The CDR3 is 12 residues long. Deletions cut 6 bases from V and 2 bases from J, with 9 bases between. The germline V gene has CDR1 DFQATT and CDR2 SNEGSKA (reference sequence). The CDR3 protein is CSATADTDTQYF. The DNA of the CDR3 is TGCAGTGCCACAGCGGACACAGATACGCAGTATTTT.